This is a list of T cell receptor beta chains from one sample in a study of healthy donors' naive CD4 and CD8 T cells. TCRdb analysed the reads with MiXCR anew, one entry per CDR3 protein. The sample consists of approximately 200,000 distinct CDR3 sequences, around 74% of them appearing once. The sequenced material came from naive CD4+ and CD8+ T cells sorted from blood, pooled from several donors. Every receptor here comes from a pool of human donors in good health; the sample pools cells from several healthy donors. CDR3s include the opening cysteine and the closing phenylalanine or tryptophan. The D gene is left open where the match is weak. Clone size is given for some rows only: seen once, a few or many times, or a class if the clone is expanded.

-	TRBD1	TRBV19	TRBJ1-2	CASSPQGAGGYTF	TGTGCCAGTAGCCCACAGGGGGCCGGCGGCTACACCTTC
-	TRBD2	TRBV27	TRBJ2-1	CASRLAGGLYNEQFF	TGTGCCAGCAGATTAGCGGGAGGGCTTTACAATGAGCAGTTCTTC
-	TRBD1	TRBV5-1	TRBJ2-7	CASSLGTGGLYEQYF	TGCGCCAGCAGCCTGGGCACAGGGGGCTTATACGAGCAGTACTTC
-	TRBD2	TRBV5-1	TRBJ2-1	CASSLTASGTNEQFF	TGCGCCAGCAGCTTGACAGCTAGCGGGACAAATGAGCAGTTCTTC
-	TRBD2	TRBV29-1	TRBJ2-1	CSVERREGLPNEQFF	TGCAGCGTTGAACGGCGGGAGGGCCTTCCCAATGAGCAGTTCTTC
-	-	TRBV19	TRBJ1-5	CASSINDLNQPQHF	TGTGCCAGTAGTATAAATGATTTAAATCAGCCCCAGCATTTT
-	TRBD1	TRBV12-3/TRBV12-4	TRBJ1-2	CASRGQGASGYTF	TGTGCCAGCAGGGGACAGGGGGCAAGTGGCTACACCTTC
-	-	TRBV6-5	TRBJ1-3	CASVRGPSSGNTIYF	TGTGCCAGCGTGAGGGGTCCATCGTCTGGAAACACCATATATTTT
-	TRBD1	TRBV27	TRBJ1-5	CASSALTPEGAAQPQHF	TGTGCCAGCAGTGCCCTAACCCCGGAGGGGGCGGCTCAGCCCCAGCATTTT
-	-	TRBV27	TRBJ2-1	CASSPGGVEQFF	TGTGCCAGCAGTCCCGGCGGGGTTGAGCAGTTCTTC
-	TRBD2	TRBV5-5	TRBJ2-1	CASSWGLAGGNEQFF	TGTGCCAGCAGCTGGGGACTAGCGGGGGGGAATGAGCAGTTCTTC
-	-	TRBV10-3	TRBJ2-7	CATSISYEQYF	TGTGCCACCTCCATCTCCTACGAGCAGTACTTC
-	TRBD1	TRBV6-2/TRBV6-3	TRBJ2-1	CASRRGTGVTYNEQFF	TGTGCCAGCAGGCGGGGGACAGGGGTGACCTACAATGAGCAGTTCTTC
few	-	TRBV29-1	TRBJ2-7	CSVELQTGPYEQYF	TGCAGCGTTGAACTCCAAACGGGGCCCTACGAGCAGTACTTC
-	-	TRBV20-1	TRBJ2-7	CSAVPNEQYF	TGCAGTGCTGTCCCAAACGAGCAGTACTTC
-	-	TRBV4-2	TRBJ2-5	CANSQGAMGETQYF	TGTGCCAACAGCCAAGGTGCCATGGGGGAGACCCAGTACTTC
once	-	TRBV19	TRBJ1-1	CASSIRDDGPGGTEAFF	TGTGCCAGTAGTATCCGGGACGACGGACCGGGCGGCACTGAAGCTTTCTTT
-	-	TRBV20-1	TRBJ1-2	CSAGLGGPSYGYTF	TGCAGTGCCGGACTGGGGGGACCTAGCTATGGCTACACCTTC
-	TRBD1	TRBV29-1	TRBJ1-2	CSVRPGQGLANYGYTF	TGCAGCGTAAGACCGGGACAGGGATTAGCTAACTATGGCTACACCTTC
-	-	TRBV5-4	TRBJ2-3	CASRTSSTDTQYF	TGTGCCAGCAGGACATCAAGCACAGATACGCAGTATTTT
-	-	TRBV29-1	TRBJ2-7	CSVAPSSYEQYF	TGCAGCGTGGCGCCGAGCTCCTACGAGCAGTACTTC
-	-	TRBV6-5	TRBJ2-5	CASSYPGRGETQYF	TGTGCCAGCAGTTACCCGGGCCGCGGGGAGACCCAGTACTTC
-	TRBD2	TRBV29-1	TRBJ2-7	CSVETGGPDEQYF	TGCAGCGTTGAGACGGGAGGGCCTGACGAGCAGTACTTC
-	-	TRBV6-5	TRBJ1-1	CASSYSRDAGAFF	TGTGCCAGCAGTTACTCGAGGGACGCAGGGGCTTTCTTT
-	-	TRBV6-1	TRBJ1-1	CASSEWGAGYFTEAFF	TGTGCCAGCAGTGAATGGGGCGCGGGGTATTTCACTGAAGCTTTCTTT
-	-	TRBV29-1	TRBJ2-3	CSVSDRTDTQYF	TGCAGCGTTTCGGACCGGACAGATACGCAGTATTTT
few	-	TRBV27	TRBJ2-7	CASSSRGALEQYF	TGTGCCAGCAGTTCCCGAGGGGCCTTGGAGCAGTACTTC
-	TRBD1	TRBV19	TRBJ1-2	CASSSLYRDRGGYGYTF	TGTGCCAGTAGTTCACTCTACCGGGACAGGGGAGGCTATGGCTACACCTTC
-	TRBD2	TRBV19	TRBJ2-3	CASSILAAITDTQYF	TGTGCCAGTAGTATACTAGCGGCCATCACAGATACGCAGTATTTT
-	-	TRBV11-2	TRBJ1-5	CASSLVSGFGSNQPQHF	TGTGCCAGCAGCTTAGTATCAGGCTTCGGTAGCAATCAGCCCCAGCATTTT
-	-	TRBV12-3/TRBV12-4	TRBJ2-6	CASSHPLAGVNKSGANVLTF	TGTGCCAGCAGTCACCCCCTTGCAGGGGTGAACAAATCTGGGGCCAACGTCCTGACTTTC
-	-	TRBV6-5	TRBJ2-1	CASSYGTSEQFF	TGTGCCAGCAGTTACGGGACGTCTGAGCAGTTCTTC
-	TRBD1	TRBV29-1	TRBJ2-7	CSVGGRTGGYEQYF	TGCAGCGTTGGCGGTAGGACAGGGGGTTACGAGCAGTACTTC
-	-	TRBV27	TRBJ2-1	CASSPPEGEQFF	TGTGCCAGCAGTCCACCCGAGGGGGAGCAGTTCTTC
few	TRBD1	TRBV11-2	TRBJ2-3	CASSSGQARDTQYF	TGTGCCAGCAGCTCCGGACAGGCTCGGGATACGCAGTATTTT